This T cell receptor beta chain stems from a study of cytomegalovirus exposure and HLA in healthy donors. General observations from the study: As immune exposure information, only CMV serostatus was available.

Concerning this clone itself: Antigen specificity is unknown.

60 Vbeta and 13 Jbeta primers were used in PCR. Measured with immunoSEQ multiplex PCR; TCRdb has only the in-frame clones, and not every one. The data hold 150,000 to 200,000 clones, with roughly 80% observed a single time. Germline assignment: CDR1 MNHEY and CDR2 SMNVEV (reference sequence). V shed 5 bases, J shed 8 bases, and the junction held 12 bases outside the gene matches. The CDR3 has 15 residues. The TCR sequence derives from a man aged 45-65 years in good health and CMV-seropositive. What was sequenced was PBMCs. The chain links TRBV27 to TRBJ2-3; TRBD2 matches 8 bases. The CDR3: CASSPFSGNRGTQYF. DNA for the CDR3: TGTGCCAGCAGTCCCTTTAGCGGGAATCGCGGTACGCAGTATTTT.